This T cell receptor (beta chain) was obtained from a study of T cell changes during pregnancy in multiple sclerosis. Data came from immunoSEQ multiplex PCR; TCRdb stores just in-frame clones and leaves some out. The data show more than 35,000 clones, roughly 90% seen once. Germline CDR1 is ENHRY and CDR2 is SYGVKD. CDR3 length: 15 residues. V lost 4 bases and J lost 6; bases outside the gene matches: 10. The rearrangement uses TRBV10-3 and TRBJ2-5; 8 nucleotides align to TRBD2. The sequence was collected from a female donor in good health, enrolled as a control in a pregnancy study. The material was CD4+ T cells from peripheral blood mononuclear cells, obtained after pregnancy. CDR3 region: CAISGAPGGPKTQYF. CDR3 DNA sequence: TGTGCCATCAGTGGGGCCCCGGGGGGGCCGAAGACCCAGTACTTC.